Listed here are 26 T cell receptor beta chains from one sample, sequenced in a study of blood T cell repertoires in COVID-19. Sequencing was performed with immunoSEQ multiplex PCR; in TCRdb, only in-frame clones are kept and a portion is missing. The repertoire holds about 280,000 clones, with 85% to 90% as singletons. Sequenced: peripheral blood. These TCRs come from a woman aged 25 to 39 with COVID-19, enrolled during active disease.

This chain uses TRBV6-5 with TRBJ2-3; possible D gene TRBD2, 5 bases. The CDR3 is made up of 14 amino acids. Trimming left V 5 bases short and J 4 bases short, with 13 bases between. CDR1 and CDR2 (germline): MNHEY, SVGAGI. In DNA form, the CDR3 reads TGTGCCAGCAGTCCCCTGGGGAGCGCAGATACGCAGTATTTT. Amino acid sequence: CASSPLGSADTQYF.

To note about this clone: The same CDR3 is also encoded by other DNA sequences in this sample. V gene TRBV4-1 combines with J gene TRBJ1-1; maybe TRBD1 (6 bases). The V gene's germline CDR1 is MGHRA and CDR2 YSYEKL. V dropped 3 bases and J dropped 1 base, with 9 bases sitting between them. CDR3 length equals 14 residues. The CDR3 nucleotides are TGCGCCAGCAGCCAGGACAGCCCGAACACTGAAGCTTTCTTT. This codes for CASSQDSPNTEAFF.

The chain has TRBV19 and TRBJ2-7, with 10 positions matching TRBD1. Per germline, CDR1 LNHDA and CDR2 SQIVND (reference sequence). The CDR3 has 15 residues. Germline trimming cut 7 bases from V and 2 bases from J; bases unmatched to any gene: 8. Here the CDR3 DNA reads TGTGCCAGTACCCCCGGCGGGACAGGGGCCTACGAGCAGTACTTC. It encodes CASTPGGTGAYEQYF.

The V gene is TRBV28, the J gene TRBJ1-5; D is perhaps TRBD1 (6 bases). Germline V gene sequence: CDR1 MDHEN, CDR2 SYDVKM. The CDR3 totals 17 residues. With 2 bases removed from V and 6 bases from J, the gap between germline ends came to 20 bases. CDR3 residues: CASSLRNVRGIPQPQHF. The CDR3 DNA is TGTGCCAGCAGTTTAAGGAACGTCAGGGGTATCCCTCAGCCCCAGCATTTT.

The rearrangement uses TRBV4-3 and TRBJ2-7, with TRBD2 matching 12 bases. Germline V CDR1 and CDR2: LGHNA, YSLEER. V gave up 1 base and J gave up 7 bases; unmatched junction bases: 5. The CDR3 has 15 amino acids. CDR3 in amino acids: CASSQGLAGGGEQYF. In nucleotides, the CDR3 is TGCGCCAGCAGCCAAGGGCTAGCGGGAGGGGGAGAGCAGTACTTC.

The V gene is TRBV30, the J gene TRBJ2-5; TRBD2 matches at 9 bases. Per germline, CDR1 GTSNPN and CDR2 SVGIG (reference sequence). The length of the CDR3 is 14 residues. Trimming at V came to 3 bases and at J to 5 bases, leaving 7 bases not matched to a gene. CDR3 sequence (DNA): TGTGCCTGGAGCGATTGGCGGGAGGGGGAGACCCAGTACTTC. Translation: CAWSDWREGETQYF.

Comment on this clone: Other DNA sequences in this sample translate to the same CDR3. The chain employs TRBV5-1 and TRBJ2-3; D uncertain. This CDR3 has 14 amino acids. V lost 0 bases, J lost 2 bases, and 7 bases lay in between. Per germline, CDR1 SGHRS and CDR2 YFSETQ. The CDR3 region has the DNA TGCGCCAGCAGCTTGGACACATTCACAGATACGCAGTATTTT. This translates into CASSLDTFTDTQYF.

In its sample, this clone was seen once. The CDR3: CASSAGYEQYF. CDR3 sequence (DNA): TGTGCCAGCAGCGCAGGGTACGAGCAGTACTTC. The V call is TRBV9, the J call TRBJ2-7; maybe TRBD1 (5 bases). The V end lost 3 bases, the J end lost 4 bases, and 5 bases lay between the germline ends. CDR1 SGDLS and CDR2 YYNGEE come from the germline V gene. The CDR3 sequence is 11 residues long. Variable domain in full (rest from reference TRBV9 and TRBJ2-7): DSGVTQTPKHLITATGQRVTLRCSPRSGDLSVYWYQQSLDQGLQFLIQYYNGEERAKGNILERFSAQQFPDLHSELNLSSLELGDSALYFCASSAGYEQYFGPGTRLTVT.

The chain is built from TRBV18 and TRBJ1-2, with 7 bases identical to TRBD1. After removal of 4 bases from V and 5 bases from J, the junction contained 4 bases not matched to a gene. Germline V gene sequence: CDR1 KGHSH, CDR2 LQKENI. CDR3 length equals 13 residues. CDR3 bases: TGTGCCAGCTCACGCGGACAGGATTATGGCTACACCTTC. Translated, it gives CASSRGQDYGYTF.

The chain couples TRBV10-2 to TRBJ2-1, with 9 bases that match TRBD1. Losses at the gene ends were 6 bases for V and 7 bases for J; bases not matched to a gene: 4. Germline V gene data show CDR1 as WSHSY and CDR2 as SAAADI. This CDR3 is built from 13 residues. The CDR3 is CASRRDRENEQFF. The DNA for the CDR3 is TGCGCCAGCAGACGGGACAGGGAAAATGAGCAGTTCTTC.

The chain combines TRBV14 with TRBJ2-1; the match to TRBD2 covers 11 bases. Trimming cost V 2 bases and J 4 bases; bases outside gene matches: 7. CDR1 SGHDN and CDR2 FVKESK come from the germline V gene. The CDR3 consists of 17 residues. CDR3 in amino acids: CASSQPGLADKYNEQFF. The CDR3 nucleotides read TGTGCCAGCAGCCAACCGGGACTAGCGGATAAGTACAATGAGCAGTTCTTC. Using reference TRBV14 and TRBJ2-1 for the parts outside the CDR3, the full variable domain is EAGVTQFPSHSVIEKGQTVTLRCDPISGHDNLYWYRRVMGKEIKFLLHFVKESKQDESGMPNNRFLAERTGGTYSTLKVQPAELEDSGVYFCASSQPGLADKYNEQFFGPGTRLTVL.

The chain uses TRBV2 and TRBJ1-1, with no clear D. Germline CDR1 reads SNHLY; CDR2 reads FYNNEI. The CDR3 loop spans 13 amino acids. The ends were cut back, 6 bases at V and 5 bases at J, with 13 bases in the middle. CDR3 nucleotide sequence: TGTGCCAGCAGCCTCGAGGGTCATACTGAAGCTTTCTTT. Amino acids: CASSLEGHTEAFF.

J is TRBJ2-7 and V is TRBV7-2; a possible D gene is TRBD1 (6 bases). Germline CDR1 is SGHTA and CDR2 is FQGNSA. The CDR3 has 15 residues. V lost 5 bases and J 2 bases, leaving 16 bases between the germline ends. For the CDR3, the DNA is TGTGCCAGCAGCCTCTGGGCAGGGGCCCCCTACGAGCAGTACTTC. This encodes CASSLWAGAPYEQYF.

This rearrangement joins TRBV3-1 (or the pseudogene TRBV3-2) to TRBJ2-7, with TRBD2 identical over 9 bases. The CDR3 loop spans 18 amino acids. V lost 0 bases, J lost 4 bases, and 13 bases stayed unmatched. Looked up from germline, CDR1 is LGHDT and CDR2 is YNNKEL (reference sequence). CDR3 in DNA: TGTGCCAGCAGCCAAGATCGGGGTAGCGGGAGAATCGGGTACGAGCAGTACTTC. It encodes CASSQDRGSGRIGYEQYF.

This clone was seen once. CDR3 sequence reads: CASSQGQGETTDTQYF. The CDR3 region has the DNA TGTGCCAGCAGCCAAGGCCAGGGCGAAACAACGGATACGCAGTATTTT. The chain combines TRBV4-2 with TRBJ2-3; TRBD1 is a possible D gene (5 bases). Trimming left V 1 base short and J 6 bases short, with 17 bases between. Germline V gene lookup returns CDR1 LGHNA and CDR2 YNFKEQ. The CDR3 runs 16 residues.

The chain employs TRBV27 and TRBJ2-6; 15 nucleotides agree with TRBD2. Germline V gene lookup returns CDR1 MNHEY and CDR2 SMNVEV (reference sequence). The CDR3 has 18 residues. J lost 4 bases, V lost 6 bases, and 7 bases had no gene match. CDR3 DNA: TGTGCCAGCAGGAGGGGACTAGCGGGAGGAGGCGGGGCCAACGTCCTGACTTTC. Amino acids: CASRRGLAGGGGANVLTF.

This clone appeared once. The chain is built from TRBV6-5 and TRBJ2-4, with D perhaps TRBD1 (5 bases). Germline V lookup: CDR1 MNHEY, CDR2 SVGAGI. Trimming left V 6 bases short and J 3 bases short, with 15 bases between. There are 15 residues in the CDR3. The CDR3 coding sequence is TGTGCCAGCAGGGCCTCAGGGAAGGGCAAAAACATTCAGTACTTC. This codes for CASRASGKGKNIQYF.

The V and J genes are TRBV21-1 and TRBJ2-7; the table names TRBD2, a call not compared with the DNA. TRBV21-1 is given as a pseudogene. The CDR3 is 11 amino acids. The CDR3 DNA is TGTGCCAGCAATCCCGGGGACGAGCAGTACTTC. Protein: CASNPGDEQYF.

On this clone itself: The sample holds other DNA sequences that translate to the same CDR3. This chain connects TRBV6-5 to TRBJ1-1; TRBD1 agrees at 10 bases. Germline V gene sequence: CDR1 MNHEY, CDR2 SVGAGI. The CDR3 sequence is 12 residues long. Unmatched junction bases numbered 4, after V lost 8 bases and J lost 7 bases. As DNA, the CDR3 is TGTGCCAGCCGACAGGGGGCCAGTGAAGCTTTCTTT. It specifies CASRQGASEAFF.

This rearrangement joins TRBV4-2 to TRBJ2-3; a possible D gene is TRBD1 (5 bases). V lost 4 bases and J 5 bases, leaving 10 bases between the germline ends. Germline CDR1 is LGHNA and CDR2 is YNFKEQ. The CDR3 is 13 amino acids. The CDR3 protein is CASSPPTEDTQYF. The CDR3 DNA sequence: TGTGCCAGCAGCCCCCCGACAGAAGATACGCAGTATTTT.

The gene calls are TRBV28 and TRBJ2-1, with D tentatively TRBD2 (5 bases). Germline V gene data show CDR1 as MDHEN and CDR2 as SYDVKM. The CDR3 contains 15 residues. The V and J ends lost 7 bases and 5 bases respectively, with 18 bases between them. This CDR3 reads CASNPSSTRDNEQFF. CDR3 nucleotides: TGTGCCAGCAACCCCTCCTCAACTAGAGACAATGAGCAGTTCTTC. The full variable domain, completed using reference TRBV28 and TRBJ2-1, is DVKVTQSSRYLVKRTGEKVFLECVQDMDHENMFWYRQDPGLGLRLIYFSYDVKMKEKGDIPEGYSVSREKKERFSLILESASTNQTSMYLCASNPSSTRDNEQFFGPGTRLTVL.

The CDR3 region is CASSLQGIIHNEQFF. The CDR3 DNA follows: TGTGCCAGCAGTCTACAGGGAATAATCCACAATGAGCAGTTCTTC. This rearrangement joins TRBV2 to TRBJ2-1, with a weak D call TRBD1 (6 bases). From germline, CDR1 is SNHLY and CDR2 FYNNEI. This CDR3 has 15 amino acids. The V and J ends lost 5 bases and 5 bases respectively, with 16 bases between them.

Turning to this clone: Other DNA sequences in this specimen translate into the identical CDR3. The V gene is TRBV5-1, the J gene TRBJ2-1; D gene uncertain. Germline V gene lookup returns CDR1 SGHRS and CDR2 YFSETQ. Trimming left V 2 bases short and J 4 bases short, with 4 bases between. This CDR3 is 12 amino acids long. The CDR3, as DNA: TGCGCCAGCAGCTTACAATACAATGAGCAGTTCTTC. Translating gives CASSLQYNEQFF.

The gene calls are TRBV6-5 and TRBJ2-3, with 12 bases aligning to TRBD2. The CDR3 sequence is 15 residues long. Unmatched junction bases numbered 6, after V lost 7 bases and J lost 4 bases. Germline V CDR1 and CDR2: MNHEY, SVGAGI. This CDR3 reads CASTATSGSPDTQYF. CDR3 in DNA: TGTGCCAGCACGGCGACTAGCGGGAGCCCAGATACGCAGTATTTT.

The V gene is TRBV5-4, the J gene TRBJ1-6; D possibly corresponds to TRBD1 (5 bases). The CDR3 is made up of 13 amino acids. Germline values: CDR1 SGHNT, CDR2 YYREEE (reference sequence). Trimming removed 0 bases at V and 12 bases at J, with 10 bases between. The CDR3 protein is CASSLDSGVPLHF. The CDR3 DNA reads TGTGCCAGCAGCTTGGACTCGGGGGTACCCCTCCACTTT.

This clone has only one observation. The gene calls are TRBV7-2 and TRBJ2-7, with TRBD2 identical over 12 bases. The CDR3 runs 18 residues. The V gene's germline CDR1 is SGHTA and CDR2 FQGNSA. The V and J ends lost 2 bases and 4 bases, in that order; junction bases with no gene match: 12. This CDR3 is CASSLSPSGRGDRYEQYF. DNA for the CDR3: TGTGCCAGCAGCTTATCGCCTAGCGGGAGGGGGGATCGGTACGAGCAGTACTTC.